The following is a T cell receptor beta chain sequence with its context. Antigen unknown. The sample comes from a study of cytomegalovirus exposure and HLA in healthy donors. Study details: Early on, a data release was issued that held 80 million or so unique TCRs from HLA-typed donors.

Notes on the study in general: Solely CMV serostatus was available to characterize immune exposure. Later work found most CMV-associated TCR beta chains apparently HLA-restricted. Reportedly, fewer N-insertions than the roughly 600-donor mean appeared in an Asian-associated ancestry cluster in a later analysis.

The germline gives CDR1 SGDLS, CDR2 YYNGEE. The V end was cut by 0 bases, the J end by 7 bases, with 11 bases between. The CDR3 totals 14 residues. The primer mix had 60 Vbeta and 13 Jbeta primers. Only in-frame clones appear in the TCRdb table, and some are missing; sequencing was by immunoSEQ multiplex PCR. Of about 160,000 clones listed, 80% are singletons. The specimen sequenced was PBMCs. The rearrangement uses TRBV9 and TRBJ2-1; the D gene is possibly TRBD2 (7 bases). This TCR derives from a man aged 25-40 years in good health and CMV-seronegative. Here the CDR3 reads CASSVGRGANEQFF. CDR3 bases: TGTGCCAGCAGCGTAGGCCGGGGGGCTAATGAGCAGTTCTTC.